Below are 18 T cell receptor beta chains sequenced from a single sample in a study of early T cells in non-severe SARS-CoV-2 infection. TCRdb re-analysed the 5' RACE reads in MiXCR, keeping a single row per CDR3 protein. The sample carries roughly 83,000 distinct CDR3 sequences, approximately 12% recorded once. This material consisted of whole blood, taken at baseline. Receptors originate from an adult who was a healthcare worker with PCR-confirmed SARS-CoV-2 infection or an uninfected control (not recorded which).

This clonotype was detected many times. The chain carries TRBV11-2 and TRBJ2-3; 9 bases agree with TRBD2. Losses at the gene ends were 5 bases for V and 2 bases for J; bases not matched to a gene: 5. Per germline, CDR1 SGHAT and CDR2 FQNNGV. The CDR3 has 15 residues. The CDR3: CASSPGLATTDTQYF. CDR3 coding DNA: TGTGCCAGCAGCCCAGGACTAGCGACCACAGATACGCAGTATTTT.

This chain uses TRBV11-2 with TRBJ2-1, with 9 bases that match TRBD2. Germline V gives CDR1 SGHAT, CDR2 FQNNGV. With V trimmed by 5 bases and J by 6 bases, 14 bases remained unmatched. The CDR3 loop spans 17 amino acids. The CDR3 DNA sequence: TGTGCCAGCAGCCCTTCTCCTTATAGCGGGAGCTCCAATGAGCAGTTCTTC. As protein: CASSPSPYSGSSNEQFF.

This clonotype turned up a few times. The gene calls are TRBV7-6 and TRBJ2-2; D is undetermined. V was shortened by 1 base and J by 0 bases, with 12 bases between the two germline ends. The CDR3 contains 17 residues. CDR1 and CDR2 from the germline V gene are SGHVS and FNYEAQ. The CDR3 region is CASSLVPRAANTGELFF. As DNA, the CDR3 is TGTGCCAGCAGCTTAGTTCCACGGGCGGCGAACACCGGGGAGCTGTTTTTT.

As regards this clonotype: Germline and junction disagree at one end, which may indicate a read error. The chain's CDR3 is CASSHEEADERYF. DNA for the CDR3: TGCGCCAGCAGCCACGAGGAGGCGGACGAGCGGTACTTC. The chain has TRBV5-1 and TRBJ2-7, with D possibly matching TRBD2 (5 bases). Germline V gene lookup returns CDR1 SGHRS and CDR2 YFSETQ. The CDR3 spans 13 residues.

This clonotype was counted at least ten times. The genes are TRBV19 and TRBJ2-7; D is perhaps TRBD2 (6 bases). In germline, CDR1 is LNHDA, CDR2 SQIVND (reference sequence). The CDR3 contains 14 residues. V was cut by 7 bases and J by 2 bases, with 15 bases left in between. CDR3 coding DNA: TGTGCCAGTACTTTGGACTATCCCCCCTACGAGCAGTACTTC. It codes for CASTLDYPPYEQYF.

The V and J genes are TRBV6-5 and TRBJ2-7, with D maybe TRBD2 (6 bases). Germline values: CDR1 MNHEY, CDR2 SVGAGI. The CDR3 length is 12 residues. V was trimmed by 5 bases and J by 7 bases, leaving 12 bases between them. This CDR3 reads CASSPGLGEQYF. Here the CDR3 DNA reads TGTGCCAGCAGTCCGGGACTGGGAGAGCAGTACTTC.

This clonotype has ten or more counts. This rearrangement joins TRBV12-3 or TRBV12-4 to TRBJ2-5, with TRBD1 as a possible D gene (6 bases). Trimming stripped 3 bases from V and 2 bases from J, with 10 bases between. The CDR3 has 14 amino acids. The CDR3 DNA is TGTGCCAGCAGTTTGCAGGGGCTACAAGAGACCCAGTACTTC. Translating gives CASSLQGLQETQYF.

The V and J genes are TRBV11-2 and TRBJ2-7; perhaps TRBD1 as D (5 bases). Between the trimmed V and J ends, which lost 4 bases and 9 bases, there was a span of 22 bases. CDR1 and CDR2 (germline): SGHAT, FQNNGV. The CDR3 sequence is 15 residues long. CDR3 bases: TGTGCCAGCAGCTCAGGAAGGGGCCAAGGGGCTGTGCAGTACTTC. It is translated as CASSSGRGQGAVQYF.

The J gene is TRBJ2-7, the V gene TRBV20-1, with 12 bases identical to TRBD2. The CDR3 extends over 14 amino acids. Looked up from germline, CDR1 is DFQATT and CDR2 is SNEGSKA (reference sequence). Trimming removed 6 bases from V and 3 bases from J; junction bases left unmatched: 6. Written as DNA, the CDR3 is TGCAGTGCGGGACAGACTAGCGGGAGCTACGAGCAGTACTTC. Encoded protein: CSAGQTSGSYEQYF.

This clonotype was detected a few times. V is TRBV18 and J is TRBJ1-2, with 7 bases matching TRBD1. The germline V gene encodes CDR1 KGHSH and CDR2 LQKENI. The CDR3 runs to 14 residues. Trimming at V came to 4 bases and at J to 4 bases, leaving 6 bases not matched to a gene. This chain's CDR3 is CASSLGTEGYGYTF. CDR3 in DNA: TGTGCCAGCTCACTGGGGACAGAAGGCTATGGCTACACCTTC.

CDR3 region: CASSLGGGSNQPQHF. CDR3 in DNA: TGTGCCAGCAGCTTAGGCGGGGGAAGCAATCAGCCCCAGCATTTT. V is TRBV7-2 and J is TRBJ1-5, with D possibly matching TRBD1 (5 bases). The germline V gene encodes CDR1 SGHTA and CDR2 FQGNSA. V was shortened by 1 base and J by 1 base, with 8 bases between the two germline ends. CDR3 length: 15 amino acids.

This clonotype was recorded at least ten times. The chain has TRBV7-9 and TRBJ1-2, with TRBD1 identical over 9 bases. The trim removed 3 bases at V and 7 bases at J, leaving 6 bases unmatched. Germline V gene data show CDR1 as SEHNR and CDR2 as FQNEAQ (reference sequence). This CDR3 contains 14 residues. The CDR3 is CASSLDRGVGGYTF. The CDR3 DNA sequence: TGTGCCAGCAGCTTGGACAGGGGTGTCGGTGGCTACACCTTC.

This clonotype came up a few times. CDR3 amino acids: CASSTGGPNTGELFF. CDR3 nucleotides: TGCGCCAGCAGCACGGGGGGGCCGAACACCGGGGAGCTGTTTTTT. The chain couples TRBV5-1 to TRBJ2-2; 8 bases are a match to TRBD2. The ends lost 4 bases at V and 0 bases at J; junction bases unmatched: 2. CDR1 SGHRS and CDR2 YFSETQ come from the germline V gene. The CDR3 spans 15 residues.

A word on this clonotype: Its ends do not fully match the called genes, so a read error is possible. The chain carries TRBV7-7 and TRBJ1-6; D not certain. Per germline, CDR1 SSHAT and CDR2 FNYEAQ (reference sequence). CDR3 length: 13 residues. CDR3 region: CASSPTPNSPLHF. The CDR3 nucleotides are TGTGCTAGCAGCCCCACCCCCAATTCACCCCTCCACTTT.

The chain recombines TRBV6-5 with TRBJ1-2, with 10 positions matching TRBD1. Germline CDR1 MNHEY, CDR2 SVGAGI. The J segment lost 4 bases and the V segment lost 2 bases, leaving 4 bases of the junction unmatched. The CDR3 totals 15 residues. CDR3 in amino acids: CASSYRDRGVYGYTF. Here the CDR3 DNA reads TGTGCCAGCAGTTACCGGGACAGGGGTGTCTATGGCTACACCTTC.

This clonotype was counted between two and nine times. The rearrangement uses TRBV12-5 and TRBJ2-1, with a weak D call TRBD1 (7 bases). CDR3 size: 16 residues. The germline V and J ends were trimmed by 5 bases and 1 base, with 15 bases remaining between them. Germline CDR1 and CDR2: LGHNT and FRNRAP. CDR3 sequence reads: CASGPWTGLSYNEQFF. The CDR3 DNA is TGTGCTAGTGGTCCCTGGACAGGACTATCCTACAATGAGCAGTTCTTC.

The chain links TRBV11-2 to TRBJ2-7; the D gene is possibly TRBD1 (6 bases). Germline V gene data show CDR1 as SGHAT and CDR2 as FQNNGV. The V end was cut by 5 bases, the J end by 3 bases, with 14 bases between. The CDR3 sequence is 14 residues long. The CDR3 DNA reads TGTGCCAGCAGCCGCCTGGGGGCCCTCTACGAGCAGTACTTC. It translates to CASSRLGALYEQYF. Full variable domain (remainder filled in from reference TRBV11-2 and TRBJ2-7): EAGVAQSPRYKIIEKRQSVAFWCNPISGHATLYWYQQILGQGPKLLIQFQNNGVVDDSQLPKDRFSAERLKGVDSTLKIQPAKLEDSAVYLCASSRLGALYEQYFGPGTRLTVT.

This clonotype was counted only a few times. V gene TRBV7-8 combines with J gene TRBJ2-1, with 10 bases matching TRBD1. After removal of 4 bases from V and 0 bases from J, the junction contained 12 bases not matched to a gene. The CDR3 runs 19 residues. CDR1 SGHVS and CDR2 FQNEAQ come from the germline V gene. The chain's CDR3 is CASSSYHGQGDFSYNEQFF. The CDR3 coding sequence is TGTGCCAGCAGCTCCTACCACGGACAGGGGGATTTCTCCTACAATGAGCAGTTCTTC. Full variable domain (rest looked up from reference TRBV7-8 and TRBJ2-1): GAGVSQSPRYKVAKRGQDVALRCDPISGHVSLFWYQQALGQGPEFLTYFQNEAQLDKSGLPSDRFFAERPEGSVSTLKIQRTQQEDSAVYLCASSSYHGQGDFSYNEQFFGPGTRLTVL.